The entry that follows covers one T cell receptor (beta chain) sequence. The method was immunoSEQ multiplex PCR; TCRdb's version includes in-frame clones alone and lacks a portion of them. The sample comprises roughly 59,000 clones, approximately 86% of which are singletons, and around 5.1% rests with the top ten. This sample was taken from a study of technical replicates of blood from several donors. The V end lost 2 bases, the J end lost 7 bases, and 8 bases lay between the germline ends. Germline CDR1 is SNHLY and CDR2 is FYNNEI. The CDR3 sequence is 12 residues long. Sequencing was carried out using PBMCs. The receptor was derived from a human donor in good health. Some clones in this sample may be carry-over from other donors' samples. This chain connects TRBV2 to TRBJ1-2; D ambiguous. CDR3 DNA: TGTGCCAGCAGTGAAAGAGGATTTGGCTACACCTTC. Translating gives CASSERGFGYTF.